One sample yielded the 13 T cell receptor beta chains listed below, sequenced in a study of blood T cells in healthy people across ages. A sample-barcoded 5' primer and a J-beta primer mix were used in a second PCR of about 7 to 12 cycles. Via MiXCR, TCRdb re-called the 5' RACE reads, giving one row per CDR3 protein. Of around 780,000 distinct CDR3 sequences in the sample, 45% to 70% are singletons; the top ten hold 20% to 30%. The sample consisted of blood. The receptor source for this set is a man aged 40-49 years in good health.

This clonotype occurred a few times. This sequence joins TRBV7-9 and TRBJ1-4; D is perhaps TRBD1 (5 bases). From germline, CDR1 is SEHNR and CDR2 FQNEAQ (reference sequence). V lost 3 bases, J lost 8 bases, and 10 bases lay in between. The CDR3 consists of 13 residues. The CDR3 DNA reads TGTGCCAGCAGCTTTAGGGGAGGAGAAAAACTGTTTTTT. Its translation: CASSFRGGEKLFF.

The CDR3 DNA follows: TGTGCCAGCAGCAAAAGCCCTCCCCGGGGACCAGAGACCCAGTACTTC. Protein sequence: CASSKSPPRGPETQYF. The chain joins TRBV21-1 to TRBJ2-5; the table's D call, TRBD2, was not checked against the DNA. TRBV21-1 corresponds to a pseudogene. This CDR3 has 16 amino acids.

This clonotype turned up a few times. The rearrangement links TRBV2 to TRBJ1-4; 7 bases fit TRBD1. This CDR3 comprises 14 residues. Germline V lookup: CDR1 SNHLY, CDR2 FYNNEI. V lost 7 bases to trimming and J lost 10 bases; unmatched junction nucleotides: 12. CDR3 DNA sequence: TGTGCCAGCAAGACCGGGACAGTCGGTGGAAAACTGTTTTTT. It specifies CASKTGTVGGKLFF.

V and J are TRBV29-1 and TRBJ1-3, with D uncertain. Germline CDR1 and CDR2: SQVTM and ANQGSEA. V was shortened by 6 bases and J by 4 bases, with 7 bases between the two germline ends. CDR3 length: 11 amino acids. CDR3: CSVQVGNTIYF. The CDR3 region has the DNA TGCAGCGTCCAAGTGGGAAACACCATATATTTT.

V is TRBV7-2 and J is TRBJ1-2; TRBD1 might be the D (5 bases). Germline assignment: CDR1 SGHTA and CDR2 FQGNSA. The V end lost 0 bases, the J end lost 2 bases, and 10 bases lay between the germline ends. The CDR3 contains 15 residues. The CDR3 here is CASSLARQRNYGYTF. CDR3 nucleotide sequence: TGTGCCAGCAGCTTAGCAAGACAGAGAAACTATGGCTACACCTTC.

This chain links TRBV6-5 with TRBJ1-1, with unresolved D. Trimming left V 5 bases short and J 4 bases short, with 17 bases between. Germline values: CDR1 MNHEY, CDR2 SVGAGI. The CDR3 is 15 amino acids. CDR3 DNA: TGTGCCAGCAGTCCCCGTCCTATAAAAACCACTGAAGCTTTCTTT. Residues: CASSPRPIKTTEAFF.

This clonotype turned up a few times. J is TRBJ1-2 and V is TRBV2; weak D call: TRBD1 (5 bases). Germline CDR1 reads SNHLY; CDR2 reads FYNNEI. V was cut by 8 bases and J by 0 bases, with 7 bases left in between. The CDR3 is 12 residues long. The DNA of the CDR3 is TGTGCCAGCTGGGGGTCTAACTATGGCTACACCTTC. Its protein product is CASWGSNYGYTF.

The chain recombines TRBV11-1 with TRBJ1-1, with unresolved D. The V gene lost 1 base and the J gene lost 0 bases, with 30 bases spanning the gap. CDR3 size: 22 residues. Germline CDR1 and CDR2: SGHAT and FQDESV (reference sequence). CDR3 sequence (DNA): TGTGCCAGCAGCTTAGGAATCGGGTTCGGGGTACACACTGATTCTATGAACACTGAAGCTTTCTTT. Its translation: CASSLGIGFGVHTDSMNTEAFF. The full variable domain, its missing parts supplied by reference TRBV11-1 and TRBJ1-1, is EAEVAQSPRYKITEKSQAVAFWCDPISGHATLYWYRQILGQGPELLVQFQDESVVDDSQLPKDRFSAERLKGVDSTLKIQPAELGDSAMYLCASSLGIGFGVHTDSMNTEAFFGQGTRLTVV.

The chain has TRBV7-9 and TRBJ2-1; 7 bases match TRBD2. The germline gives CDR1 SEHNR, CDR2 FQNEAQ (reference sequence). This CDR3 region has 14 residues. V dropped 5 bases and J dropped 6; count of bases not matched to a gene: 7. The CDR3: CASSLSGLGNEQFF. DNA for the CDR3: TGTGCCAGCAGCCTTAGCGGGCTGGGCAATGAGCAGTTCTTC.

This CDR3 reads CSVEVRGTGVSGANVLTF. The DNA for the CDR3 is TGCAGCGTTGAAGTAAGGGGGACAGGGGTATCTGGGGCCAACGTCCTGACTTTC. V and J are TRBV29-1 and TRBJ2-6, with TRBD1 identical over 10 bases. J gave up 1 base and V 1 base, and 7 bases lay outside the gene matches. Germline CDR1 is SQVTM and CDR2 is ANQGSEA. This CDR3 has 18 amino acids.

The count of this clonotype is one. The CDR3 loop reads CASVTGIYNEQFF. The CDR3 bases are TGTGCCAGCGTGACAGGGATCTACAATGAGCAGTTCTTC. The J gene is TRBJ2-1, the V gene TRBV6-1; 7 nucleotides line up with TRBD1. The junction had 4 bases not matched to a gene; V was cut back by 8 bases and J by 3 bases. Looked up from germline, CDR1 is MNHNS and CDR2 is SASEGT. The CDR3 runs to 13 residues.

The gene calls are TRBV9 and TRBJ2-3; maybe TRBD2 (6 bases). CDR1 is SGDLS and CDR2 is YYNGEE in the germline V gene. Between the trimmed V and J ends, which lost 8 bases and 3 bases, there was a span of 13 bases. The CDR3 spans 13 residues. CDR3 DNA: TGTGCCAGTTCCGGGACTCAAACAGATACGCAGTATTTT. Translation: CASSGTQTDTQYF.

This clonotype has just one count. This sequence joins TRBV30 and TRBJ2-5; D gene uncertain. The CDR3 contains 13 residues. Germline lookup yields CDR1 GTSNPN and CDR2 SVGIG (reference sequence). V gave up 0 bases and J gave up 4 bases, with 9 bases separating them. CDR3 bases: TGTGCCTGGAGTGTACTTCAGCCAGAGACCCAGTACTTC. It specifies CAWSVLQPETQYF.